This TCR beta chain was sequenced during a study of blood T cell repertoires in COVID-19. Study-wide background: PBMCs, B-cell-depleted T cells, or T cells provided the cDNA or gDNA that made up the material.

The authors' processing: Reference gene primer amplification in the assay estimated nucleated cell counts. Repertoires were generated with immunoSEQ multiplex PCR, while TCRdb's copy carries only in-frame clones and drops some. The V and J calls and clone size were taken over from that table, and D and trimming were inferred from the DNA. The sample includes 110,000 to 150,000 clones, under 85% seen only once; the top ten take about 9%. The CDR3 runs 14 residues. The junction had 7 bases not matched to a gene; V was cut back by 8 bases and J by 7 bases. Germline CDR1 is LGHDT and CDR2 is YNNKEL (reference sequence). This clone appeared once.

The origin of this receptor is a man aged 50-59 years with active or convalescent COVID-19. This chain links TRBV3-1 (or the pseudogene TRBV3-2) with TRBJ2-1; the match to TRBD2 covers 11 bases. What was sequenced was peripheral blood. The CDR3 region is CASQLAGGGNEQFF. As DNA, the CDR3 is TGTGCCAGCCAATTAGCGGGAGGGGGTAATGAGCAGTTCTTC.